Below, 31 T cell receptor beta chains from the same sample are listed, as sequenced in a study of CD8+CD57+ T cells in acquired aplastic anemia. Patients chosen for sequencing had CD8+CD57+ cells that had expanded, as shown by flow cytometry. According to the study, genomic DNA was the template for TCR beta VDJ and CDR3 profiling. TCRdb called the reads again in MiXCR, with one record for every CDR3 protein. The sample has under 500,000 distinct CDR3 sequences; roughly 34% are singletons. Sequencing was carried out using sorted CD4+, CD8+, or CD8+CD57+ T cells (not recorded which) from PBMCs. These receptors all come from a human donor with aplastic anemia.

This clonotype was seen ten or more times. The chain carries TRBV5-1 and TRBJ1-6, with 9 bases aligning to TRBD1. The CDR3 consists of 15 residues. V dropped 3 bases and J dropped 10; count of bases not matched to a gene: 8. CDR1 SGHRS and CDR2 YFSETQ come from the germline V gene. CDR3 DNA: TGCGCCAGCAGCTCGGGACAGGGCGTCGAATCACCCCTCCACTTT. Its protein is CASSSGQGVESPLHF. Full variable domain (missing parts from reference TRBV5-1 and TRBJ1-6): KAGVTQTPRYLIKTRGQQVTLSCSPISGHRSVSWYQQTPGQGLQFLFEYFSETQRNKGNFPGRFSGRQFSNSRSEMNVSTLELGDSALYLCASSSGQGVESPLHFGNGTRLTVT.

The V gene is TRBV19, the J gene TRBJ2-3; TRBD2 matches 10 bases. Germline-derived CDR1 and CDR2 are LNHDA and SQIVND (reference sequence). V shed 3 bases and J 2 bases; nucleotides not matched to a gene: 2. The CDR3 sequence is 15 residues long. The CDR3 DNA reads TGTGCCAGTAGTATTCTAGCGGGAGTCACAGATACGCAGTATTTT. It codes for CASSILAGVTDTQYF.

A few counts support this clonotype. At one end, the junction sequence differs from germline, possibly due to a read error. The V call is TRBV10-2, the J call TRBJ1-3, with D unclear. CDR1 and CDR2 (germline): WSHSY, SAAADI. The CDR3 has 17 residues. In nucleotides, the CDR3 is TGTGCTAGTGGTCCCGGGGAGGGATTCCCCTCTGGAAACACCATATATTTT. It specifies CASGPGEGFPSGNTIYF.

This clonotype was seen many times. The CDR3 region is CASSLNVQRPNSPLHF. Here the CDR3 DNA reads TGCGCCAGCAGCTTGAATGTCCAAAGACCAAATTCACCCCTCCACTTT. The rearrangement uses TRBV5-1 and TRBJ1-6; the D is unclear. The germline V and J ends were trimmed by 1 base and 7 bases, with 15 bases remaining between them. The length of the CDR3 is 16 residues. Germline V lookup: CDR1 SGHRS, CDR2 YFSETQ.

This clonotype was seen at least ten times. This sequence joins TRBV5-1 and TRBJ1-2; 7 nucleotides line up with TRBD1. J gave up 8 bases and V 5 bases, and 9 bases lay outside the gene matches. This CDR3 has 13 amino acids. Germline CDR1 SGHRS, CDR2 YFSETQ. Here the CDR3 DNA reads TGCGCCAGCAGTTCAGGGGGGCCGGAAGGCTACACCTTC. Amino acid sequence: CASSSGGPEGYTF. The variable domain in full, with the rest retrieved from reference TRBV5-1 and TRBJ1-2, is KAGVTQTPRYLIKTRGQQVTLSCSPISGHRSVSWYQQTPGQGLQFLFEYFSETQRNKGNFPGRFSGRQFSNSRSEMNVSTLELGDSALYLCASSSGGPEGYTFGSGTRLTVV.

The gene calls are TRBV7-2 and TRBJ1-2; D call uncertain. CDR1 and CDR2 from the germline V gene are SGHTA and FQGNSA. The V and J ends lost 3 bases and 8 bases respectively, with 16 bases between them. This CDR3 has 14 amino acids. This CDR3 is CASSLVGGSGGYTF. As DNA, the CDR3 is TGTGCCAGCAGCTTGGTAGGAGGTAGCGGGGGCTACACCTTC.

Remarks on this clonotype: This CDR3 fails to terminate in the conserved phenylalanine or tryptophan, so it likely reflects a read error. The limits of the CDR3 on the DNA are not certain, so only TCRdb's listed CDR3 is given. The CDR3 sequence is CASSLWDA. V is TRBV19 and J is TRBJ2-7; the table calls TRBD1, which could not be checked here. CDR1 LNHDA and CDR2 SQIVND come from the germline V gene (reference sequence). The CDR3 is 8 residues long, counting both termini.

In its sample, this clonotype was seen a few times. The genes are TRBV10-3 and TRBJ1-1; D is unresolved. V was trimmed by 10 bases and J by 4 bases, leaving 10 bases between them. Germline CDR1 and CDR2: ENHRY and SYGVKD. The CDR3 has 11 residues. The CDR3 nucleotides are TGTGCCACCAAGGGCCCCACTGAAGCTTTCTTT. This encodes CATKGPTEAFF.

This sequence joins TRBV11-2 and TRBJ2-1, with 7 positions matching TRBD2. Germline lookup yields CDR1 SGHAT and CDR2 FQNNGV. This CDR3 region has 15 residues. The V segment lost 5 bases and the J segment 3 bases; nucleotides outside the gene matches: 7. The CDR3 loop reads CASSLNSGYYNEQFF. The DNA for the CDR3 is TGTGCCAGCAGCCTCAATAGCGGGTACTACAATGAGCAGTTCTTC.

This chain uses TRBV19 with TRBJ2-2; D unresolved. Trimming removed 5 bases from V and 8 bases from J, with 15 bases in between. The CDR3 loop spans 14 amino acids. Germline V gene lookup returns CDR1 LNHDA and CDR2 SQIVND (reference sequence). The DNA for the CDR3 is TGTGCCAGTAGTCCTCCGTGGATCGCTGGGGAGCTGTTTTTT. Protein product: CASSPPWIAGELFF.

This clonotype has at least ten counts. The chain combines TRBV2 with TRBJ2-2; D is undetermined. Per the germline V gene, CDR1 is SNHLY and CDR2 is FYNNEI. The CDR3 spans 14 residues. The V end was cut by 5 bases, the J end by 4 bases, with 11 bases between. Here the CDR3 DNA reads TGTGCCAGCAGTCCCCGGACGGTCACCGGGGAGCTGTTTTTT. This sequence encodes CASSPRTVTGELFF.

This clonotype was found many times. The V gene is TRBV7-2, the J gene TRBJ1-5; D possibly corresponds to TRBD1 (5 bases). Per the germline V gene, CDR1 is SGHTA and CDR2 is FQGNSA. Deletions cut 5 bases from V and 4 bases from J, with 15 bases between. The CDR3 sequence is 15 residues long. CDR3 amino acids: CASSSAGGRNQPQHF. CDR3 sequence (DNA): TGTGCCAGCAGCAGCGCCGGGGGGAGGAATCAGCCCCAGCATTTT.

J is TRBJ1-5 and V is TRBV5-1; weak D call: TRBD1 (6 bases). There are 17 residues in the CDR3. V dropped 5 bases and J dropped 3 bases, with 21 bases sitting between them. Germline V gives CDR1 SGHRS, CDR2 YFSETQ. In nucleotides, the CDR3 is TGCGCCAGCAGTCAGGGGCATAGGGGCGAGGACAATCAGCCCCAGCATTTT. Protein sequence: CASSQGHRGEDNQPQHF. Complete variable domain (other parts from reference TRBV5-1 and TRBJ1-5): KAGVTQTPRYLIKTRGQQVTLSCSPISGHRSVSWYQQTPGQGLQFLFEYFSETQRNKGNFPGRFSGRQFSNSRSEMNVSTLELGDSALYLCASSQGHRGEDNQPQHFGDGTRLSIL.

This clonotype was seen at least ten times. J is TRBJ2-7 and V is TRBV2; 7 nucleotides match TRBD1. With 5 bases clipped from V and 2 bases from J, the junction kept 9 bases outside the gene matches. This CDR3 has 15 amino acids. Looked up from germline, CDR1 is SNHLY and CDR2 is FYNNEI. The CDR3 here is CASSRDSLPPYEQYF. The CDR3, as DNA: TGTGCCAGCAGTCGGGACAGCCTTCCCCCCTACGAGCAGTACTTC.

Notes on this clonotype: An end of the junction does not agree with germline; a read error may underlie this. V gene TRBV29-1 combines with J gene TRBJ1-2; D gene unclear. Germline assignment: CDR1 SQVTM and CDR2 ANQGSEA. CDR3 length equals 15 residues. CDR3 nucleotide sequence: TGTAGCATTGAAGTGGTTAGCAGCATGAACTGTGGCTACACCTTC. Amino acids: CSIEVVSSMNCGYTF. Full variable domain (outside the CDR3, taken from reference TRBV29-1 and TRBJ1-2): SAVISQKPSRDICQRGTSLTIQCQVDSQVTMMFWYRQQPGQSLTLIATANQGSEATYESGFVIDKFPISRPNLTFSTLTVSNMSPEDSSIYLCSIEVVSSMNCGYTFGSGTRLTVV.

To note about this clonotype: This may come from a read error, since a much larger clone is one base off. The chain uses TRBV19 and TRBJ2-7; tentatively, D is TRBD1 (6 bases). The V gene's germline CDR1 is LNHDA and CDR2 SQIVND (reference sequence). This CDR3 has 13 amino acids. The CDR3 spells CASSLRGAYEQHF. DNA for the CDR3: TGTGCCAGTAGTCTCAGGGGAGCCTACGAGCAGCACTTC.

With regard to this clonotype: This may be a read error: a much more frequent sequence differs by one nucleotide. The rearrangement joins TRBV7-2 to TRBJ2-7; D possibly corresponds to TRBD2 (6 bases). This CDR3 comprises 15 residues. The V gene's germline CDR1 is SGHTA and CDR2 FQGNSA. CDR3 sequence: CASSFAGPRSCEQYF. The CDR3 DNA reads TGTGCCAGCAGCTTTGCGGGGCCTCGCTCCTGCGAGCAGTACTTC. Full variable domain (remainder filled in from reference TRBV7-2 and TRBJ2-7): GAGVSQSPSNKVTEKGKDVELRCDPISGHTALYWYRQSLGQGLEFLIYFQGNSAPDKSGLPSDRFSAERTGGSVSTLTIQRTQQEDSAVYLCASSFAGPRSCEQYFGPGTRLTVT.

This clonotype was detected ten times or more. DNA for the CDR3: TGTGCCACCAGTGACCCCGGTGCGGGAGGCACTGATGAGCAGTTCTTC. Translated, it gives CATSDPGAGGTDEQFF. This chain connects TRBV24-1 to TRBJ2-1, with 8 bases fitting TRBD2. Germline V CDR1 and CDR2: KGHDR, SFDVKD. The CDR3 has 16 residues. Trimming removed 4 bases from V and 8 bases from J; junction bases left unmatched: 12.

This sequence joins TRBV15 and TRBJ2-7; the match to TRBD1 covers 9 bases. CDR3 length: 15 residues. Germline loops: CDR1 LNHNV, CDR2 YYDKDF (reference sequence). V lost 6 bases to trimming and J lost 3 bases; unmatched junction nucleotides: 9. The CDR3 DNA follows: TGTGCCACCAGGGCCGGGACAGGGCTCATCTACGAGCAGTACTTC. This codes for CATRAGTGLIYEQYF.

The V call is TRBV20-1, the J call TRBJ1-1, with D perhaps matching TRBD1 (6 bases). Germline CDR1 reads DFQATT; CDR2 reads SNEGSKA (reference sequence). The CDR3 runs to 15 residues. The V gene lost 2 bases and the J gene lost 2 bases, with 15 bases spanning the gap. The CDR3 here is CSARHREQGNTEAFF. The CDR3 nucleotides read TGCAGTGCTAGACACCGAGAACAGGGCAACACTGAAGCTTTCTTT.

This clonotype was seen a few times. CDR3 in amino acids: CSAIPGGRSYQYF. The CDR3 nucleotides read TGCAGTGCTATTCCTGGGGGTCGGTCTTACCAGTACTTC. The chain has TRBV20-1 and TRBJ2-5; D could derive from TRBD1 or TRBD2 (5 bases each). The CDR3 sequence is 13 residues long. Germline V lookup: CDR1 DFQATT, CDR2 SNEGSKA (reference sequence). The V and J ends lost 4 bases and 10 bases respectively, with 19 bases between them.

The J gene is TRBJ2-3, the V gene TRBV24-1, with 11 bases identical to TRBD2. V lost 9 bases and J lost 2; bases outside the gene matches: 3. The CDR3 is 14 residues long. Germline loops: CDR1 KGHDR, CDR2 SFDVKD. In DNA, the CDR3 is TGTGCCACCTCTAGCGGGGGGCCCACAGATACGCAGTATTTT. The encoded protein is CATSSGGPTDTQYF.

Remarks on this clonotype: At one of its ends the junction is not consistent with the germline gene, which may arise from a read error. The gene calls are TRBV10-3 and TRBJ1-2; 7 bases are shared with TRBD1. The CDR3 covers 15 residues. CDR1 and CDR2 from the germline V gene are ENHRY and SYGVKD. The CDR3 coding sequence is TGTGCCAGCAGTGAAGGTCAGGGGGTGATCTATGGCTACACCTTC. The encoded protein is CASSEGQGVIYGYTF.

The chain recombines TRBV4-1 with TRBJ2-7; weak D call: TRBD2 (5 bases). Germline V lookup: CDR1 MGHRA, CDR2 YSYEKL. V shed 1 base and J shed 3 bases, with 13 bases lying between them. CDR3 length: 15 residues. This chain's CDR3 is CASSQVGRRDYEQYF. In nucleotides, the CDR3 is TGCGCCAGCAGCCAAGTTGGTCGACGGGACTACGAGCAGTACTTC.

J is TRBJ2-3 and V is TRBV2; D remains unclear. The germline V gene has CDR1 SNHLY and CDR2 FYNNEI. Trimming took off 9 bases at V and 1 base at J, with 17 bases between the two ends. CDR3 size: 15 residues. For the CDR3, the DNA is TGTGCCAGTGACTCAATCAGTCGGGGCACAGATACGCAGTATTTT. Translated: CASDSISRGTDTQYF.

This clonotype was picked up many times. The V call is TRBV19, the J call TRBJ2-3; no clear D. The CDR3 is 13 amino acids. V was pared by 5 bases and J by 5 bases, with 11 bases between. Germline values: CDR1 LNHDA, CDR2 SQIVND (reference sequence). The CDR3 sequence: CASSPRPGDTQYF. The CDR3 nucleotides read TGTGCCAGTAGTCCAAGGCCCGGAGATACGCAGTATTTT.

This clonotype was picked up many times. This chain connects TRBV29-1 to TRBJ2-7, with 9 bases matching TRBD2. Germline V gives CDR1 SQVTM, CDR2 ANQGSEA. Germline trimming cut 3 bases from V and 2 bases from J; bases unmatched to any gene: 8. CDR3 length: 15 amino acids. Here the CDR3 reads CSVDSRASGAYEQYF. CDR3 sequence (DNA): TGCAGCGTTGACTCTCGGGCTAGCGGGGCCTACGAGCAGTACTTC.

The chain couples TRBV2 to TRBJ1-1; D uncertain. Germline V gene lookup returns CDR1 SNHLY and CDR2 FYNNEI. This CDR3 spans 15 amino acids. Between the trimmed V and J ends, which lost 3 bases and 0 bases, there was a span of 11 bases. DNA for the CDR3: TGTGCCAGCAGTGATCTTCCAGTCTTGAACACTGAAGCTTTCTTT. Its protein is CASSDLPVLNTEAFF.

This chain links TRBV5-1 with TRBJ2-7; D may be TRBD1 or TRBD2 (5 bases each). The CDR3 loop spans 16 amino acids. The germline V and J ends were trimmed by 0 bases and 3 bases, with 16 bases remaining between them. Germline values: CDR1 SGHRS, CDR2 YFSETQ. CDR3 coding DNA: TGCGCCAGCAGCTTGGGAGGGACCCTAGGTAGCTACGAGCAGTACTTC. Translated, it gives CASSLGGTLGSYEQYF.

The table lists this clonotype with a few counts. This CDR3 reads CASGETVNYGYTF. The CDR3 DNA is TGTGCCAGCGGAGAGACAGTTAACTATGGCTACACCTTC. The chain is built from TRBV6-1 and TRBJ1-2, with D possibly being TRBD1 (5 bases). This CDR3 is 13 amino acids long. Germline V gene lookup returns CDR1 MNHNS and CDR2 SASEGT. Trimming stripped 8 bases from V and 1 base from J, with 11 bases between.

This chain uses TRBV5-1 with TRBJ2-7, with a possible D match to TRBD2 (5 bases). Trimming shortened V by 1 base and J by 3 bases, and 11 bases separated the two germline ends. The germline gives CDR1 SGHRS, CDR2 YFSETQ. This CDR3 has 14 residues. CDR3 amino acids: CASSLSTDYYEQYF. CDR3 coding DNA: TGCGCCAGCAGCTTGTCAACAGACTACTACGAGCAGTACTTC.